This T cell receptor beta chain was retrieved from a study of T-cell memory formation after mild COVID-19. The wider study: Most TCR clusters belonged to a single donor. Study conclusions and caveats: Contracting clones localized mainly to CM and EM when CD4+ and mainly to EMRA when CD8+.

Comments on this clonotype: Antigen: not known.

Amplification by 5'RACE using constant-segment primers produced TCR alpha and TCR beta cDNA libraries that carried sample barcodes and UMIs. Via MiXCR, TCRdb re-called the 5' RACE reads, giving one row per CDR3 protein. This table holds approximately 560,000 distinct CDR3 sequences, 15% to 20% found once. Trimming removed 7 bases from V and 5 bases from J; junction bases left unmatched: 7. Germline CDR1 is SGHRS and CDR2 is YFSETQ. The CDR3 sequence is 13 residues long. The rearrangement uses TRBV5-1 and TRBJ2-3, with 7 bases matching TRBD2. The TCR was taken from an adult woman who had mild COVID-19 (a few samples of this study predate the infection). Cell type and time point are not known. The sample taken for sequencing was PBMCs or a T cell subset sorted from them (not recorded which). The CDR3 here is CASRDYEIDTQYF. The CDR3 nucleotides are TGCGCCAGCCGGGACTACGAGATAGATACGCAGTATTTT. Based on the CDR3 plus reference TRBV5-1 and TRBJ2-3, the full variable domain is KAGVTQTPRYLIKTRGQQVTLSCSPISGHRSVSWYQQTPGQGLQFLFEYFSETQRNKGNFPGRFSGRQFSNSRSEMNVSTLELGDSALYLCASRDYEIDTQYFGPGTRLTVL.